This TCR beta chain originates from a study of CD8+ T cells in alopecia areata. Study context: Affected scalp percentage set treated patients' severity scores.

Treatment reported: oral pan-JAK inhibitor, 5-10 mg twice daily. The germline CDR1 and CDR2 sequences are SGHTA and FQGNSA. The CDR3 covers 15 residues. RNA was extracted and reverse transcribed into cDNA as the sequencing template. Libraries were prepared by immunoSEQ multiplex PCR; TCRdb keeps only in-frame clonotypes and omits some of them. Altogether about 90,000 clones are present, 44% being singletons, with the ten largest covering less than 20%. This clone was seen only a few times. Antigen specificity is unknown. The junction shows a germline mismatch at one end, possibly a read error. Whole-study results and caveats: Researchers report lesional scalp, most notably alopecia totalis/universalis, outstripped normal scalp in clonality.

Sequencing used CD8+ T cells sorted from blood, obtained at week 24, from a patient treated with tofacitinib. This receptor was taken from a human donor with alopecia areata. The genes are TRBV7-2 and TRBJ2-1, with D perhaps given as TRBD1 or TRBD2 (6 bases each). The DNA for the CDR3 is TGTGCCAGCAGCTTAGTCGGGGGCTCCCACAATGAGCAGTTCTTC. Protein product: CASSLVGGSHNEQFF.